This TCR beta chain was observed in a study of cytomegalovirus exposure and HLA in healthy donors. Sequencing was performed with immunoSEQ multiplex PCR; in TCRdb, only in-frame clones are kept and a portion is missing. The sample has around 220,000 clones, approximately 80% seen once. The CDR3 length is 15 residues. Germline V gives CDR1 SGDLS, CDR2 YYNGEE. Losses at the gene ends were 4 bases for V and 1 base for J; bases not matched to a gene: 3. Details on this clone: Its antigen is unidentified. The same CDR3 can be traced to other DNA sequences in this sample.

Findings and limits, study-wide: The listing of 150 to 200 TCR beta chains classed them as cytomegalovirus-associated. The tendency of first-cohort TCR clusters to co-occur in the roughly 130 validation repertoires emerged from a later analysis.

The J gene is TRBJ2-1, the V gene TRBV9; the match to TRBD2 covers 9 bases. Sequencing input: PBMCs. This sequence originates from a woman aged 30 to 39 in good health and CMV-seropositive. The CDR3 bases are TGTGCCAGCAGCCTTAGCGGGAGTTCCTACAATGAGCAGTTCTTC. This sequence encodes CASSLSGSSYNEQFF.